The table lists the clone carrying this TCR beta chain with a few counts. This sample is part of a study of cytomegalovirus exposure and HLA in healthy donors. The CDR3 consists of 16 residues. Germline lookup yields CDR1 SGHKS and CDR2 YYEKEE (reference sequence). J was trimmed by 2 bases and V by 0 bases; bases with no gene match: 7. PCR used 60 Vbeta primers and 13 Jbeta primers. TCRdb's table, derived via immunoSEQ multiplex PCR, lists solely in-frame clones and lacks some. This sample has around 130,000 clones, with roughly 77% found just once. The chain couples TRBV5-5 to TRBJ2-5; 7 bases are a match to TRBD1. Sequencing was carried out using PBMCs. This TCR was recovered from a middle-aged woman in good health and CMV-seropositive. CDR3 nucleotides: TGTGCCAGCAGCTTGGAGAGGGGGCAGGGACAAGAGACCCAGTACTTC. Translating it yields CASSLERGQGQETQYF. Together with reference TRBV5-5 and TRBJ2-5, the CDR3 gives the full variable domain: DAGVTQSPTHLIKTRGQQVTLRCSPISGHKSVSWYQQVLGQGPQFIFQYYEKEERGRGNFPDRFSARQFPNYSSELNVNALLLGDSALYLCASSLERGQGQETQYFGPGTRLLVL.